This is a list of T cell receptor beta chains from one sample in a study of cytomegalovirus exposure and HLA in healthy donors. This table comes from immunoSEQ multiplex PCR, and its TCRdb copy is limited to in-frame clones, with some not included. The table includes some 170,000 clones, roughly 82% detected once. The sequenced sample consisted of PBMCs. The receptors stem from a man in his fifties or sixties in good health and CMV-seropositive. The conserved cysteine and the conserved F or W are not part of the CDR3 here.

j_gene: TRBJ2-7; v_gene: TRBV5-6; CDR3aa: ASSARDRGRPYEQY
j_gene: TRBJ2-1; v_gene: TRBV7-9; CDR3aa: ASKRNYNEQF
j_gene: TRBJ2-5; v_gene: TRBV27; CDR3aa: ASSLRGLETQY
j_gene: TRBJ2-1; v_gene: TRBV4-1; CDR3aa: ASSQDRTSGVPYNEQF
j_gene: TRBJ2-7; v_gene: TRBV29-1; CDR3aa: SVEDRGRSSYEQY
j_gene: TRBJ1-1; v_gene: TRBV28; CDR3aa: ASRYRALNTEAF
j_gene: TRBJ2-2; v_gene: TRBV7-2; CDR3aa: ASSAGDRYTGELF
j_gene: TRBJ2-2; v_gene: TRBV19; CDR3aa: ASSSGQGALPGELF
j_gene: TRBJ2-7; v_gene: TRBV10-3; CDR3aa: AISEEGVKYEQY
j_gene: TRBJ2-7; v_gene: TRBV28; CDR3aa: ASSPGLGVYHEQY
j_gene: TRBJ1-4; v_gene: TRBV6-5; CDR3aa: ASSGGGGSEKLF
j_gene: TRBJ2-1; v_gene: TRBV7-2; CDR3aa: ASSLVGEQF
j_gene: TRBJ1-1; v_gene: TRBV5-1; CDR3aa: ASSLGQGIVEAF
j_gene: TRBJ1-4; v_gene: TRBV15; CDR3aa: ATSSPRFREKLF
j_gene: TRBJ1-3; v_gene: TRBV5-4; CDR3aa: ASSRTASDISGNTIY